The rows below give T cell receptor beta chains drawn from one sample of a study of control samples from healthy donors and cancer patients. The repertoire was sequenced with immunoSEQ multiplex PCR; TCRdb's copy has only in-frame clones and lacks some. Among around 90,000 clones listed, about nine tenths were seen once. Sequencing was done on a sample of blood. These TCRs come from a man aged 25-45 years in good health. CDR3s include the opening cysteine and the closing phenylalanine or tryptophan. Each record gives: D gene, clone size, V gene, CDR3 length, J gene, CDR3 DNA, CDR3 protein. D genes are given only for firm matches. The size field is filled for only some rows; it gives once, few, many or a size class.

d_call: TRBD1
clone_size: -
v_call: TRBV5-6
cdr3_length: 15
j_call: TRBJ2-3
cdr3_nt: TGTGCCAGCAGCGTAACAGGGGGCAACACAGATACGCAGTATTTT
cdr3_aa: CASSVTGGNTDTQYF

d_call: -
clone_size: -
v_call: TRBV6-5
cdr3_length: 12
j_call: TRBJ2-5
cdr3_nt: TGTGCCAGCAGAATGTACCAAGAGACCCAGTACTTC
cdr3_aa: CASRMYQETQYF

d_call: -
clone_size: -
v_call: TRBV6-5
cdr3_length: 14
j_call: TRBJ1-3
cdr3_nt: TGTGCCAGCACCCGACAAGTCCCTGGAAACACCATATATTTT
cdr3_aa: CASTRQVPGNTIYF

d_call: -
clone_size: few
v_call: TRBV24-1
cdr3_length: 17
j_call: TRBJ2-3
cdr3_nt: TGTGCCACCAGTGATTTGGGGGGACCTTCTAGCACAGATACGCAGTATTTT
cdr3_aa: CATSDLGGPSSTDTQYF

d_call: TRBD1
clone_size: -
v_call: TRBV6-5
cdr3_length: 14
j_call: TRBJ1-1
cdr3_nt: TGTGCCAGCCACCCGACAGGGAGGAGGACTGAAGCTTTCTTT
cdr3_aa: CASHPTGRRTEAFF

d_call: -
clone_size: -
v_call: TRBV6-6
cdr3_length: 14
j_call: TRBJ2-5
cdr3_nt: TGTGCCAGCAGTTACTCTTTACTCCAAGAGACCCAGTACTTC
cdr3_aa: CASSYSLLQETQYF

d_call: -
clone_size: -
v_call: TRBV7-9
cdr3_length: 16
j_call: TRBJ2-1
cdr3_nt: TGTGCCAGCAGCCTACAGGGAGGGGGGCTCCCGGGTGAGCAGTTCTTC
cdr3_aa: CASSLQGGGLPGEQFF

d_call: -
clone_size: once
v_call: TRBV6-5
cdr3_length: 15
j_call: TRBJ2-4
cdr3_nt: TGTGCCAGCAGTTACTCAGGCAGGGGGGGAGACATTCAGTACTTC
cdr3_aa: CASSYSGRGGDIQYF

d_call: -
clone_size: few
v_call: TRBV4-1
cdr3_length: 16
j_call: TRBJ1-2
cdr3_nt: TGCGCCAGCAGCCAAGATTACACTCATTTTAACTATGGCTACACCTTC
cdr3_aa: CASSQDYTHFNYGYTF

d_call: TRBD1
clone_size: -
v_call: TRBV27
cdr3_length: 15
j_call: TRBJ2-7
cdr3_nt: TGTGCCAGCAGCTCCGCAGGGACAGCGCCCTACGAGCAGTACTTC
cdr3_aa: CASSSAGTAPYEQYF

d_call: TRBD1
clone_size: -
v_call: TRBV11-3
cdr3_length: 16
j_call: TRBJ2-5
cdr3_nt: TGTGCCAGCAGCTCGACGGGCAGGGGGTCCCAAGAGACCCAGTACTTC
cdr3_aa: CASSSTGRGSQETQYF

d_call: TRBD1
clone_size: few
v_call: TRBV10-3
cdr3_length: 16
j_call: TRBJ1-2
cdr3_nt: TGTGCCATCAGTGAGTCGAAGGCAGGGGGCTTGGATGGCTACACCTTC
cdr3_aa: CAISESKAGGLDGYTF

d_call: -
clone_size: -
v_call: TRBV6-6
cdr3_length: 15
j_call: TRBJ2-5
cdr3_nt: TGTGCCAGCAGTTACTCGAAATCCGGGAGCGAGACCCAGTACTTC
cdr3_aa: CASSYSKSGSETQYF

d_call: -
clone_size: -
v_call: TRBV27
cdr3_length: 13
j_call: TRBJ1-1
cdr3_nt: TGTGCCAGCAGTTTATACGGGGACACTGAAGCTTTCTTT
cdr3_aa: CASSLYGDTEAFF